These T cell receptor beta chains were read from a single sample in a study of high-grade serous ovarian cancer treatment subgroups. The assay was immunoSEQ multiplex PCR, and TCRdb's table has in-frame clones only and misses some. The data show 25,000 to 30,000 clones, around 80% seen once. The specimen was tumor tissue. These receptors originate from a human donor with high-grade serous ovarian cancer. Both conserved end residues are part of each CDR3. The order of the fields is J gene, CDR3 length, D gene, clone size, V gene, CDR3 DNA, CDR3 protein. A D gene is named only where the DNA matches it firmly. Expanded clones are given a class, and other clones once, few, many or no size at all.

j_gene: TRBJ1-2
len: 17
d_gene: TRBD1
abundance: .
v_gene: TRBV5-1
CDR3nt: TGCGCCAGCAGCTTCGGGACAGGGGGCAATCCTAACTATGGCTACACCTTC
CDR3aa: CASSFGTGGNPNYGYTF

j_gene: TRBJ2-3
len: 15
d_gene: .
abundance: .
v_gene: TRBV7-3
CDR3nt: TGTGCCAGCAGCTTAGAAGGGCGGAGAACAGATACGCAGTATTTT
CDR3aa: CASSLEGRRTDTQYF

j_gene: TRBJ1-1
len: 17
d_gene: .
abundance: few
v_gene: TRBV28
CDR3nt: TGTGCCAGCTATGGACGAGGGCAGGTGGGGGCCGACACTGAAGCTTTCTTT
CDR3aa: CASYGRGQVGADTEAFF

j_gene: TRBJ2-1
len: 16
d_gene: .
abundance: .
v_gene: TRBV6-1
CDR3nt: TGTGCCAGCAGTGAGGGACGAGGTTGGAGGGCGGTTGAGCAGTTCTTC
CDR3aa: CASSEGRGWRAVEQFF

j_gene: TRBJ2-3
len: 19
d_gene: TRBD2
abundance: .
v_gene: TRBV11-2
CDR3nt: TGTGCCAGCAGCCTCCAGATGACTAGCGGGATCCTCGACACAGATACGCAGTATTTT
CDR3aa: CASSLQMTSGILDTDTQYF

j_gene: TRBJ2-5
len: 11
d_gene: .
abundance: once
v_gene: TRBV29-1
CDR3nt: TGCAGCGTTCTGGCGGTGGAGACCCAGTACTTC
CDR3aa: CSVLAVETQYF

j_gene: TRBJ1-5
len: 18
d_gene: .
abundance: few
v_gene: TRBV7-9
CDR3nt: TGTGCCAGCAGCTTATCCCCCAGCTTCGCAGATAGCAATCAGCCCCAGCATTTT
CDR3aa: CASSLSPSFADSNQPQHF

j_gene: TRBJ2-3
len: 16
d_gene: TRBD2
abundance: .
v_gene: TRBV5-1
CDR3nt: TGCGCCAGCAGCCCTGGGCGCGGGAGTTCGACAGATACGCAGTATTTT
CDR3aa: CASSPGRGSSTDTQYF

j_gene: TRBJ1-1
len: 15
d_gene: .
abundance: .
v_gene: TRBV9
CDR3nt: TGTGCCAGCAGCGTAGGAAGGGATCGGAACACTGAAGCTTTCTTT
CDR3aa: CASSVGRDRNTEAFF

j_gene: TRBJ2-5
len: 16
d_gene: .
abundance: .
v_gene: TRBV11-2
CDR3nt: TGTGCCAGCAGCTTAGACTCAAGGACGGTTCAAGAGACCCAGTACTTC
CDR3aa: CASSLDSRTVQETQYF

j_gene: TRBJ2-6
len: 17
d_gene: TRBD1
abundance: .
v_gene: TRBV28
CDR3nt: TGTGCCAGCAGTGCCGGGACAGGGGACTCTGGGGCCAACGTCCTGACTTTC
CDR3aa: CASSAGTGDSGANVLTF

j_gene: TRBJ2-7
len: 13
d_gene: TRBD1
abundance: .
v_gene: TRBV6-1
CDR3nt: TGTGCCAGCAGTCATGGGACAGTCGACGAGCAGTACTTC
CDR3aa: CASSHGTVDEQYF

j_gene: TRBJ1-4
len: 17
d_gene: .
abundance: .
v_gene: TRBV7-9
CDR3nt: TGTGCCAGCAGCACACCGGCAGGGGATGCAACTAATGAAAAACTGTTTTTT
CDR3aa: CASSTPAGDATNEKLFF

j_gene: TRBJ1-5
len: 15
d_gene: TRBD1
abundance: .
v_gene: TRBV19
CDR3nt: TGTGCCAGTAGTCCTACAGGGGGGAGCAATCAGCCCCAGCATTTT
CDR3aa: CASSPTGGSNQPQHF

j_gene: TRBJ1-5
len: 15
d_gene: TRBD1
abundance: .
v_gene: TRBV6-1
CDR3nt: TGTGCCAGCAGTGAATCGACAGGGTTAGGTCAGCCCCAGCATTTT
CDR3aa: CASSESTGLGQPQHF

j_gene: TRBJ2-7
len: 14
d_gene: .
abundance: once
v_gene: TRBV6-1
CDR3nt: TGTGCCAGCAGTCTCGGACAGATCAAGGGGGAGCAGTACTTC
CDR3aa: CASSLGQIKGEQYF

j_gene: TRBJ1-3
len: 12
d_gene: .
abundance: .
v_gene: TRBV7-9
CDR3nt: TGTGCCAGCAGCCTAGACAGAAACACCATATATTTT
CDR3aa: CASSLDRNTIYF

j_gene: TRBJ1-2
len: 14
d_gene: .
abundance: few
v_gene: TRBV6-6
CDR3nt: TGTGCCAGCAGTTCGGGTCACCGGGACTATGGCTACACCTTC
CDR3aa: CASSSGHRDYGYTF

j_gene: TRBJ2-2
len: 14
d_gene: .
abundance: .
v_gene: TRBV2
CDR3nt: TGTGCCAGCAGTGCCTGGCAGAACACCGGGGAGCTGTTTTTT
CDR3aa: CASSAWQNTGELFF

j_gene: TRBJ2-7
len: 14
d_gene: TRBD2
abundance: .
v_gene: TRBV7-9
CDR3nt: TGTGCCAGCAGCTTAACTAGCGGGAGGGACGAGCAGTACTTC
CDR3aa: CASSLTSGRDEQYF

j_gene: TRBJ2-6
len: 17
d_gene: .
abundance: .
v_gene: TRBV5-5
CDR3nt: TGTGCCAGCAGCTTACCCCGGACGGGCTCTGGGGCCAACGTCCTGACTTTC
CDR3aa: CASSLPRTGSGANVLTF

j_gene: TRBJ2-1
len: 13
d_gene: .
abundance: .
v_gene: TRBV11-2
CDR3nt: TGTGCCAGCAGCTTAGGCCCCCCCGGTCAGCAGTTCTTC
CDR3aa: CASSLGPPGQQFF

j_gene: TRBJ2-7
len: 18
d_gene: .
abundance: .
v_gene: TRBV27
CDR3nt: TGTGCCAGCAGGCCCGTTGCAGGGTCTTTCATCACTACGGGCGAGCAGTACTTC
CDR3aa: CASRPVAGSFITTGEQYF

j_gene: TRBJ1-5
len: 15
d_gene: .
abundance: .
v_gene: TRBV28
CDR3nt: TGTGCCAGCAGTTCGATCTCAGGGGGCAATCAGCCCCAGCATTTT
CDR3aa: CASSSISGGNQPQHF

j_gene: TRBJ2-5
len: 16
d_gene: .
abundance: .
v_gene: TRBV7-7
CDR3nt: TGTGCTAGCAGCTTAGTTCCTTTGACTGGAAGAGAGACCCAGTACTTC
CDR3aa: CASSLVPLTGRETQYF

j_gene: TRBJ2-5
len: 13
d_gene: .
abundance: .
v_gene: TRBV29-1
CDR3nt: TGCAGCGTTACGGGGGCGTACCAAGAGACCCAGTACTTC
CDR3aa: CSVTGAYQETQYF

j_gene: TRBJ1-1
len: 12
d_gene: TRBD1
abundance: .
v_gene: TRBV7-9
CDR3nt: TGTGCCAGCAGGACAGGGACGGGTGAAGCTTTCTTT
CDR3aa: CASRTGTGEAFF

j_gene: TRBJ1-1
len: 14
d_gene: .
abundance: few
v_gene: TRBV28
CDR3nt: TGTGCCAGCAGTTTCACACCCCAATCAGGCGGGGCTTTCTTT
CDR3aa: CASSFTPQSGGAFF

j_gene: TRBJ2-7
len: 15
d_gene: TRBD2
abundance: .
v_gene: TRBV5-3
CDR3nt: TGTGCCAGAAGCTCGCGACTAGCGGGGTCCTACGAGCAGTACTTC
CDR3aa: CARSSRLAGSYEQYF

j_gene: TRBJ1-1
len: 18
d_gene: .
abundance: once
v_gene: TRBV4-1
CDR3nt: TGCGCCAGCAGCCAAGTTGCTTTAACTAATAGGAAGGACACTGAAGCTTTCTTT
CDR3aa: CASSQVALTNRKDTEAFF

j_gene: TRBJ2-1
len: 13
d_gene: TRBD1
abundance: .
v_gene: TRBV7-8
CDR3nt: TGTGCCAGCAGCTTAGGACAGGGCAGGGAGCAGTTCTTC
CDR3aa: CASSLGQGREQFF

j_gene: TRBJ2-1
len: 11
d_gene: .
abundance: .
v_gene: TRBV20-1
CDR3nt: TGCAGTGCTGAGAAAATCAATGAGCAGTTCTTC
CDR3aa: CSAEKINEQFF

j_gene: TRBJ2-3
len: 12
d_gene: .
abundance: .
v_gene: TRBV10-2
CDR3nt: TGCGCCAGCAGTGAGTCGTTAGATACGCAGTATTTT
CDR3aa: CASSESLDTQYF

j_gene: TRBJ2-2
len: 13
d_gene: .
abundance: once
v_gene: TRBV27
CDR3nt: TGTGCCAGCAGTTTCACGAACACCGGGGAGCTGTTTTTT
CDR3aa: CASSFTNTGELFF